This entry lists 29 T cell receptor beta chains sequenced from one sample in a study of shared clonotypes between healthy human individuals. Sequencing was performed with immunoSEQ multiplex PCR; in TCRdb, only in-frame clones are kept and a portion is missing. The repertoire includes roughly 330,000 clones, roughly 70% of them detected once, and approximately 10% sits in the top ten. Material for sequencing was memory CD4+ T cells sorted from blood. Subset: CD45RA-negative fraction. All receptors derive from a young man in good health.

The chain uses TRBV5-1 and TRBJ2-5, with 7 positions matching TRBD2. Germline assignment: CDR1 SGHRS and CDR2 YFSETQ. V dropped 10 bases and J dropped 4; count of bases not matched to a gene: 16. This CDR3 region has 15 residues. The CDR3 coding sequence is TGCGCCTCCTCACCAGGCGGGAGTGAGTCAGAGACCCAGTACTTC. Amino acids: CASSPGGSESETQYF.

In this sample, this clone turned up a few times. CDR3 DNA: TGTGCCACCGTGGAGGGGGGATATGGCTACACCTTC. It is translated as CATVEGGYGYTF. The genes are TRBV28 and TRBJ1-2; D may be TRBD1 (6 bases). Germline V gives CDR1 MDHEN, CDR2 SYDVKM. The CDR3 sequence is 12 residues long. V was pared by 10 bases and J by 5 bases, with 14 bases between.

The CDR3 spells CASSAWTGATTKETQYF. DNA of the CDR3: TGTGCCAGCAGCGCCTGGACAGGGGCGACTACAAAAGAGACCCAGTACTTC. The chain uses TRBV7-9 and TRBJ2-5; 9 bases align to TRBD1. CDR1 and CDR2 from the germline V gene are SEHNR and FQNEAQ (reference sequence). J was trimmed by 3 bases and V by 5 bases; bases with no gene match: 13. CDR3 size: 17 residues. Based on the CDR3 plus reference TRBV7-9 and TRBJ2-5, the full variable domain is DTGVSQNPRHKITKRGQNVTFRCDPISEHNRLYWYRQTLGQGPEFLTYFQNEAQLEKSRLLSDRFSAERPKGSFSTLEIQRTEQGDSAMYLCASSAWTGATTKETQYFGPGTRLLVL.

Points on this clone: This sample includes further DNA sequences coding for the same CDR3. CDR3 sequence: CASSWGTSGQETQYF. In DNA, the CDR3 is TGTGCCAGCAGCTGGGGGACTAGCGGACAAGAGACCCAGTACTTC. This chain joins TRBV5-4 and TRBJ2-5, with TRBD2 matching over 11 bases. Losses at the gene ends were 3 bases for V and 2 bases for J; bases not matched to a gene: 3. The germline V gene has CDR1 SGHNT and CDR2 YYREEE (reference sequence). The CDR3 totals 15 residues.

CDR3 protein: CASSLGRSSGSRDHEQYF. CDR3 DNA sequence: TGTGCCAGCAGCTTAGGGCGGTCTAGCGGGAGCAGGGACCACGAGCAGTACTTC. The chain joins TRBV7-8 to TRBJ2-7, with 10 positions matching TRBD2. Germline V gene sequence: CDR1 SGHVS, CDR2 FQNEAQ. There are 18 residues in the CDR3. V lost 1 base to trimming and J lost 5 bases; unmatched junction nucleotides: 14.

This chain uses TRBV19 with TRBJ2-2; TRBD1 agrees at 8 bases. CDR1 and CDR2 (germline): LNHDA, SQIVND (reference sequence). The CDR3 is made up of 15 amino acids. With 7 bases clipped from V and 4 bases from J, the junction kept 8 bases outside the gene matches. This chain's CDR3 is CASTPWQGATGELFF. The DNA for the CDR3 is TGTGCCAGTACCCCGTGGCAGGGGGCCACCGGGGAGCTGTTTTTT.

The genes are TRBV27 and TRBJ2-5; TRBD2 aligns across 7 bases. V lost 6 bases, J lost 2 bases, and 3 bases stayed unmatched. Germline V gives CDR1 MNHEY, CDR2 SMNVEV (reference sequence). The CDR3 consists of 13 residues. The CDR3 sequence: CASSRGVQETQYF. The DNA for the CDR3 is TGTGCCAGCAGCCGGGGGGTTCAAGAGACCCAGTACTTC.

The CDR3 loop reads CAWRGRASNQPQHF. As DNA, the CDR3 is TGTGCCTGGAGGGGAAGAGCTAGCAATCAGCCCCAGCATTTT. The chain is built from TRBV30 and TRBJ1-5; D not resolved. CDR1 is GTSNPN and CDR2 is SVGIG in the germline V gene (reference sequence). The CDR3 totals 14 residues. Trimming took 3 bases from V and 0 from J, leaving 9 bases between them.

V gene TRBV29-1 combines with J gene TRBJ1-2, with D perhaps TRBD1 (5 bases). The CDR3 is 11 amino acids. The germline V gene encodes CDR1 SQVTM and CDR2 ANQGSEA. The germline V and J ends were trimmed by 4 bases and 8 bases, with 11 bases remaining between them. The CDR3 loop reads CSVGQGGGYTF. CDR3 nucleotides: TGCAGCGTTGGTCAGGGTGGCGGCTACACCTTC.

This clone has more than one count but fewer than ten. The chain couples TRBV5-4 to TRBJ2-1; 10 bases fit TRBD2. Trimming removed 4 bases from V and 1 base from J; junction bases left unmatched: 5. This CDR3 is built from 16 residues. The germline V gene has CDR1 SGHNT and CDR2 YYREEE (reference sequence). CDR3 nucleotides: TGTGCCAGCAGCAGGCTAGCGGGAGTTTCCTACAATGAGCAGTTCTTC. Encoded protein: CASSRLAGVSYNEQFF.

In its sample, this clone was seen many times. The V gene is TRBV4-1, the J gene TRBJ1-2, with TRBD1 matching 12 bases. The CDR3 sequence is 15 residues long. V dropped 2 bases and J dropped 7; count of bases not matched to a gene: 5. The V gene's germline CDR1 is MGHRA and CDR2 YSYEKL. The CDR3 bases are TGCGCCAGCAGCCAAACGGGACAGGGGGCTAGTGGCTACACCTTC. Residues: CASSQTGQGASGYTF.

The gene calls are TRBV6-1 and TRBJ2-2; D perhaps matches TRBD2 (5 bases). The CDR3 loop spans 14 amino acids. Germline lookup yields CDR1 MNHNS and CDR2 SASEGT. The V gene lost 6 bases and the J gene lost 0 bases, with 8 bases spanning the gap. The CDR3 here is CASSSSANTGELFF. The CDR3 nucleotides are TGTGCCAGCAGCAGTAGCGCGAACACCGGGGAGCTGTTTTTT.

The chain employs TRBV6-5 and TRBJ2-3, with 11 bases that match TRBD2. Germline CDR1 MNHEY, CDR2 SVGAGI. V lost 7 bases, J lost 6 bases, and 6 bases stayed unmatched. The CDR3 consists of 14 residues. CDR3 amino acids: CASNRLAGSDTQYF. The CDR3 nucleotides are TGTGCCAGCAACCGACTAGCGGGATCCGATACGCAGTATTTT.

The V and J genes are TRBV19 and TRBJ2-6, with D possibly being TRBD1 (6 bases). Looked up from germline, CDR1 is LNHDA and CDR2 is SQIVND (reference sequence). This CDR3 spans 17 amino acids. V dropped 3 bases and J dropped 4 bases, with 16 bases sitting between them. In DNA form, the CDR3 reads TGTGCCAGTAGTATGATCCCCTCAGGGGCCGGGGCCAACGTCCTGACTTTC. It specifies CASSMIPSGAGANVLTF. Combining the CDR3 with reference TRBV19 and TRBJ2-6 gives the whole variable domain DGGITQSPKYLFRKEGQNVTLSCEQNLNHDAMYWYRQDPGQGLRLIYYSQIVNDFQKGDIAEGYSVSREKKESFPLTVTSAQKNPTAFYLCASSMIPSGAGANVLTFGAGSRLTVL.

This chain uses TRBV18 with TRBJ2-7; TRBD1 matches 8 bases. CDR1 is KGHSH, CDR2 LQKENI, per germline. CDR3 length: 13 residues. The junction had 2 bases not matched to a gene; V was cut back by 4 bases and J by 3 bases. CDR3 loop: CASSRGQDYEQYF. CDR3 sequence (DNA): TGTGCCAGCTCACGGGGACAGGACTACGAGCAGTACTTC.

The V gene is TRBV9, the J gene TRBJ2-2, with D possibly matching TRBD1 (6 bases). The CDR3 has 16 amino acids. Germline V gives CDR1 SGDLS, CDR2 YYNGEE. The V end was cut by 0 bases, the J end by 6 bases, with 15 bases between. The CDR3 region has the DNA TGTGCCAGCAGCGTAGCTTGGGCGGCAGGGGCCGGGGAGCTGTTTTTT. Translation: CASSVAWAAGAGELFF.

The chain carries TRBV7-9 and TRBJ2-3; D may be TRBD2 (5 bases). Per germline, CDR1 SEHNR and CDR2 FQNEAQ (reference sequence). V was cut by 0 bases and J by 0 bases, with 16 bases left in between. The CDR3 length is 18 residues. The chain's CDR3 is CASSLAGQTRTSTDTQYF. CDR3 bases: TGTGCCAGCAGCTTAGCTGGGCAAACTAGGACGAGCACAGATACGCAGTATTTT.

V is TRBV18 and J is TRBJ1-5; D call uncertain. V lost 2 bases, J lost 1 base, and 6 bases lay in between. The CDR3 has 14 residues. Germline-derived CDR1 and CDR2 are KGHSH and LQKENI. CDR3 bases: TGTGCCAGCTCACCAAAAGCCAGCAATCAGCCCCAGCATTTT. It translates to CASSPKASNQPQHF.

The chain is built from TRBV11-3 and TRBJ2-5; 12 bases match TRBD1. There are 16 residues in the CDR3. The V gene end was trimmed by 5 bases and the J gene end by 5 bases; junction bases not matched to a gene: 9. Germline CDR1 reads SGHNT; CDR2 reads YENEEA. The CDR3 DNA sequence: TGTGCCAGCAGCCCGGGACAGGGGGCGCGTTGGGAGACCCAGTACTTC. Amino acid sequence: CASSPGQGARWETQYF.

In DNA form, the CDR3 reads TGTGCCAGCAGCGCAGGGAGGGGACGAAGCTCCTACGAGCAGTACTTC. Encoded protein: CASSAGRGRSSYEQYF. The genes are TRBV28 and TRBJ2-7; 7 bases align to TRBD2. This CDR3 has 16 amino acids. V lost 6 bases to trimming and J lost 0 bases; unmatched junction nucleotides: 11. The germline V gene encodes CDR1 MDHEN and CDR2 SYDVKM.

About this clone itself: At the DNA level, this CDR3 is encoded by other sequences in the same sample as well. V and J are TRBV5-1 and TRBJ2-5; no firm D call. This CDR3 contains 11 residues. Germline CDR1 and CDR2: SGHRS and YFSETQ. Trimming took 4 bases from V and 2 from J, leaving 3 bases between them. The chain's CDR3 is CASSLQETQYF. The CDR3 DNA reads TGCGCCAGCAGCCTACAAGAGACCCAGTACTTC. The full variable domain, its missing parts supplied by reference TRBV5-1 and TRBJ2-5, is KAGVTQTPRYLIKTRGQQVTLSCSPISGHRSVSWYQQTPGQGLQFLFEYFSETQRNKGNFPGRFSGRQFSNSRSEMNVSTLELGDSALYLCASSLQETQYFGPGTRLLVL.

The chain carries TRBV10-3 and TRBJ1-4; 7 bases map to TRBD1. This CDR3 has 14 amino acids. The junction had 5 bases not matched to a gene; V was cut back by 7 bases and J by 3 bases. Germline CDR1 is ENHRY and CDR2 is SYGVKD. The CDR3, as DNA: TGTGCCATCACCCGACAGGGCCCTAATGAAAAACTGTTTTTT. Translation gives CAITRQGPNEKLFF.

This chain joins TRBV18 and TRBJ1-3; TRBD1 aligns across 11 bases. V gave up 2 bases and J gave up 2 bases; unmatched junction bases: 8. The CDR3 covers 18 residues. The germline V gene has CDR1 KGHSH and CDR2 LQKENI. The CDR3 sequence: CASSPTAGTGGTGNTIYF. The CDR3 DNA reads TGTGCCAGCTCACCAACCGCTGGGACAGGGGGAACTGGAAACACCATATATTTT.

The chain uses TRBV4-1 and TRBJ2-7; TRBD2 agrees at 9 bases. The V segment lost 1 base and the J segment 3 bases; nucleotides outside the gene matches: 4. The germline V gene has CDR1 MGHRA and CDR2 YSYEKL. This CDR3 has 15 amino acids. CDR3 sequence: CASSQGLAEFYEQYF. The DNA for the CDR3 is TGCGCCAGCAGCCAAGGACTAGCGGAGTTCTACGAGCAGTACTTC.

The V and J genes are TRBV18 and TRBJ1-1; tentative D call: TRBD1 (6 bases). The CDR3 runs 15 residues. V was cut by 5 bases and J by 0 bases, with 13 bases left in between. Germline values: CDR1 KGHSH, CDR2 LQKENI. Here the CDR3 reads CASSARGPVNTEAFF. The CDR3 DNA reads TGTGCCAGCTCAGCCAGGGGCCCAGTGAACACTGAAGCTTTCTTT.

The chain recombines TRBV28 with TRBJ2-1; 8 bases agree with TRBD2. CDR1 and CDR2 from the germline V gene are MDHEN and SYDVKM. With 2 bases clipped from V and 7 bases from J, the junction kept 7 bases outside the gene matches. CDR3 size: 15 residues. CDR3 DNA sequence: TGTGCCAGCAGTTTAATACGTGGCGGGAGGAATGAGCAGTTCTTC. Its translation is CASSLIRGGRNEQFF.

CDR3 residues: CASSGGTGGRETQYF. CDR3 DNA sequence: TGTGCCAGCAGCGGCGGGACAGGGGGTCGGGAGACCCAGTACTTC. The chain carries TRBV5-5 and TRBJ2-5, with 11 bases identical to TRBD1. J was trimmed by 5 bases and V by 4 bases; bases with no gene match: 7. The germline V gene has CDR1 SGHKS and CDR2 YYEKEE (reference sequence). This CDR3 has 15 residues.

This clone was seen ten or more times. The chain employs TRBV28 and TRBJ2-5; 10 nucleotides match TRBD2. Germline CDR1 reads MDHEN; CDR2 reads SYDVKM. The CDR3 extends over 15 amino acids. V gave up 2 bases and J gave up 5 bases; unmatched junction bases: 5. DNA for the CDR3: TGTGCCAGCAGTTTACTAGCGGGAGACATGGAGACCCAGTACTTC. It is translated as CASSLLAGDMETQYF. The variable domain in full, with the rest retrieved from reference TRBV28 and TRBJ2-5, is DVKVTQSSRYLVKRTGEKVFLECVQDMDHENMFWYRQDPGLGLRLIYFSYDVKMKEKGDIPEGYSVSREKKERFSLILESASTNQTSMYLCASSLLAGDMETQYFGPGTRLLVL.

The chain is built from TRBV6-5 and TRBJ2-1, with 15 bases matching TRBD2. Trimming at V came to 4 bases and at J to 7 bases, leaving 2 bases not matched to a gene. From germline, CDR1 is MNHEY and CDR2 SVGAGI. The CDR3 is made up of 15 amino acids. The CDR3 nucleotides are TGTGCCAGCAGTTCCGGGACTAGCGGGAGGAATGAGCAGTTCTTC. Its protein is CASSSGTSGRNEQFF.